The rows below give T cell receptor beta chains drawn from one sample of a study of Ad26.COV2.S vaccination and SARS-CoV-2 variants. This table comes from immunoSEQ multiplex PCR, and its TCRdb copy is limited to in-frame clones, with some not included. The data contain approximately 300,000 clones, 70% to 90% of them seen just once; the ten biggest clones take up roughly 1.9%. This specimen consisted of peripheral blood, obtained in a trial of Ad26.COV2.S vaccine versus placebo. Receptors were obtained from a person aged 18-60 years who received the Ad26.COV2.S COVID-19 vaccine or a placebo. CDR3s include the opening cysteine and the closing phenylalanine or tryptophan. A D gene is named only where the DNA matches it firmly. Clone size, where shown, is once, few, many, or a class for clones that have expanded.

v_call	d_call	j_call	clone_size	cdr3_aa	cdr3_nt
TRBV15	.	TRBJ2-3	.	CATSLDPLGLSTDTQYF	TGTGCCACCAGCCTCGACCCCCTAGGCCTAAGCACAGATACGCAGTATTTT
TRBV5-1	.	TRBJ1-2	.	CASSPEGEDYGYTF	TGCGCCAGCAGCCCGGAGGGGGAGGACTATGGCTACACCTTC
TRBV5-6	.	TRBJ1-2	.	CASSFQPALGYGYTF	TGTGCCAGCAGCTTCCAACCGGCCCTCGGTTATGGCTACACCTTC
TRBV30	.	TRBJ1-6	.	CAWSVAGPGSNSPLHF	TGTGCCTGGAGTGTAGCGGGGCCCGGGAGTAATTCACCCCTCCACTTT
TRBV7-2	.	TRBJ1-1	.	CASSPPASGGRSDTEAFF	TGTGCCAGCAGCCCCCCCGCCTCGGGGGGGCGCTCGGACACTGAAGCTTTCTTT
TRBV18	.	TRBJ2-4	once	CASSPPASTGLNNIQYF	TGTGCCAGCTCCCCCCCCGCCTCGACAGGACTGAATAACATTCAGTACTTC
TRBV19	.	TRBJ1-1	.	CASSMLGMNTEAFF	TGTGCCAGTAGTATGTTGGGCATGAACACTGAAGCTTTCTTT
TRBV6-5	.	TRBJ1-1	once	CASSYWGREAFF	TGTGCCAGCAGTTACTGGGGTCGCGAAGCTTTCTTT
TRBV10-3	TRBD2	TRBJ2-3	.	CAISGEASGATDTQYF	TGTGCCATCAGTGGTGAGGCTAGCGGGGCCACAGATACGCAGTATTTT
TRBV2	TRBD1	TRBJ1-1	.	CASKHGQGKNTEAFF	TGTGCCAGTAAACATGGACAGGGGAAGAACACTGAAGCTTTCTTT
TRBV5-6	.	TRBJ2-5	.	CASSSRAGARETQYF	TGTGCCAGCAGCTCCAGGGCGGGGGCGAGAGAGACCCAGTACTTC
TRBV5-4	.	TRBJ1-2	.	CASSSRQEFPRYTF	TGTGCCAGCAGCTCTCGACAGGAATTCCCACGCTACACCTTC
TRBV19	.	TRBJ2-7	.	CASSIRQGRNEQYF	TGTGCCAGTAGTATCAGGCAGGGTCGGAACGAGCAGTACTTC
TRBV2	TRBD1	TRBJ1-2	once	CASKGQGAYGYTF	TGTGCCAGCAAAGGACAGGGGGCGTATGGCTACACCTTC
TRBV6-1	TRBD2	TRBJ2-1	once	CASSGGLAGDYNEQFF	TGTGCCAGCAGTGGGGGCCTAGCGGGGGACTACAATGAGCAGTTCTTC
TRBV9	.	TRBJ2-1	once	CASSVEQYNEQFF	TGTGCCAGCAGCGTAGAGCAGTACAATGAGCAGTTCTTC
TRBV7-9	.	TRBJ1-5	.	CASSYDTGSQHF	TGTGCCAGCAGCTACGACACTGGGTCCCAGCATTTT
TRBV5-1	TRBD1	TRBJ1-2	once	CASSLGQGAYGGYTF	TGCGCCAGCAGCTTGGGACAGGGGGCTTACGGTGGCTACACCTTC
TRBV25-1	TRBD1	TRBJ1-1	.	CASSDSLRGPLNTEAFF	TGTGCCAGCAGTGATTCGCTCAGGGGGCCCTTGAACACTGAAGCTTTCTTT
TRBV4-2	.	TRBJ2-7	once	CASSQESRQGLGYEQYF	TGTGCCAGCAGCCAAGAAAGTCGGCAGGGGCTAGGCTACGAGCAGTACTTC
TRBV20-1	.	TRBJ1-5	once	CSASPTGQPQHF	TGCAGTGCTAGTCCCACGGGGCAGCCCCAGCATTTT
TRBV6-5	TRBD2	TRBJ2-3	.	CASSSGTVGTDTQYF	TGTGCCAGCAGTAGCGGGACTGTGGGCACAGATACGCAGTATTTT
TRBV15	.	TRBJ2-1	.	CATSRGRSDEQFF	TGTGCCACCAGCAGAGGAAGATCTGATGAGCAGTTCTTC